These 13 T cell receptor beta chains share one sample of origin, sequenced in a study of T cells in Graves' hyperthyroidism and ophthalmopathy. TCR beta CDR3 sequences were amplified from RNA transcripts. HTBI primers drove first-round RT-PCR of the TCR CDR3. TCRdb re-called the multiplex PCR reads with MiXCR, one entry per CDR3 protein. Here the sample spans 660,000 or so distinct CDR3 sequences, 45% being singletons. The sequenced material came from peripheral blood or thyroid tissue (not recorded which). Receptors originate from an adult man with Graves' disease, either hyperthyroidism or ophthalmopathy (not recorded which).

This clonotype was seen only once. At one end, the junction sequence differs from germline, possibly due to a read error. The chain employs TRBV19 and TRBJ1-4; D perhaps matches TRBD1 (6 bases). CDR3 length: 14 amino acids. Per germline, CDR1 LNHDA and CDR2 SQIVND (reference sequence). The chain's CDR3 is CASSKDSGNEELFF. CDR3 bases: TGTGCCAGTAGTAAGGACAGCGGCAATGAAGAACTGTTTTTT.

The V gene is TRBV7-9, the J gene TRBJ1-3, with a tentative D call TRBD1 (5 bases). V lost 1 base and J lost 0, with 16 bases in between. The CDR3 totals 18 residues. Germline CDR1 reads SEHNR; CDR2 reads FQNEAQ (reference sequence). This CDR3 reads CASSLDPGWGYSGNTIYF. The CDR3 bases are TGTGCCAGCAGCTTAGACCCAGGGTGGGGGTACTCTGGAAACACCATATATTTT.

In its sample, this clonotype was seen a few times. J is TRBJ2-5 and V is TRBV29-1; tentatively, D is TRBD1 or TRBD2 (6 bases each). Per the germline V gene, CDR1 is SQVTM and CDR2 is ANQGSEA. Trimming pared 0 bases from V and 5 bases from J, leaving 25 bases between. The length of the CDR3 is 18 residues. The CDR3 sequence is CSVEDLGRRGHPGETQYF. The CDR3 nucleotides read TGCAGCGTTGAAGATTTGGGGAGACGGGGGCACCCAGGGGAGACCCAGTACTTC.

V usage is TRBV19 and J usage is TRBJ1-2, with TRBD1 matching 9 bases. CDR3 length equals 16 residues. Per germline, CDR1 LNHDA and CDR2 SQIVND (reference sequence). V was pared by 9 bases and J by 7 bases, with 18 bases of the junction left unmatched. CDR3: CASSSSTWDRVGGYTF. CDR3 DNA: TGTGCCAGCAGCTCATCGACTTGGGACAGGGTAGGTGGCTACACCTTC.

Notes on this clonotype: Since a much larger clone is just one base distant, this may be a read error. V usage is TRBV2 and J usage is TRBJ2-5, with D possibly being TRBD1 (5 bases). The CDR3 is 15 amino acids. With 7 bases removed from V and 3 bases from J, the gap between germline ends came to 18 bases. Per the germline V gene, CDR1 is SNHLY and CDR2 is FYNNEI. DNA for the CDR3: TGTGCCAGCAATGTGTGGGCAGGGTCGGAAGAGACCCAGTACTTC. It yields the protein CASNVWAGSEETQYF.

In nucleotides, the CDR3 is TGTGCCAGCAGCCAAAAGGCGAACACTGAAGCTTTCTTT. Its translation: CASSQKANTEAFF. This chain links TRBV9 with TRBJ1-1, with no clear D. This CDR3 contains 13 residues. The germline CDR1 and CDR2 sequences are SGDLS and YYNGEE. V lost 4 bases, J lost 1 base, and 8 bases lay in between.

As regards this clonotype: No conserved phenylalanine or tryptophan ends this CDR3, so it is likely a read error. The DNA is omitted, as the CDR3 cannot be located on it reliably, and the CDR3 follows TCRdb's listing. This chain links TRBV9 with TRBJ1-2. Germline CDR1 and CDR2: SGDLS and YYNGEE. The CDR3 has 8 amino acids, counting both end residues. The CDR3 region is CASSAVHA.

The rearrangement uses TRBV4-1 and TRBJ1-2, with 7 bases fitting TRBD1. This CDR3 is 15 amino acids long. The germline CDR1 and CDR2 sequences are MGHRA and YSYEKL. The V segment lost 3 bases and the J segment 4 bases; nucleotides outside the gene matches: 8. The CDR3 nucleotides read TGCGCCAGCAGCCATTTGGAGGGGGCGATCTATGGCTACACCTTC. Protein: CASSHLEGAIYGYTF.

The CDR3 DNA is TGTGCCAGCAGGCAGGGACACCTTAATTCACCCCTCCACTTT. Translating it yields CASRQGHLNSPLHF. This chain uses TRBV7-6 with TRBJ1-6; perhaps TRBD1 as D (6 bases). This CDR3 region has 14 residues. CDR1 and CDR2 from the germline V gene are SGHVS and FNYEAQ. V dropped 6 bases and J dropped 6 bases, with 12 bases sitting between them.

V and J are TRBV20-1 and TRBJ1-2; D remains ambiguous. The germline V gene encodes CDR1 DFQATT and CDR2 SNEGSKA (reference sequence). CDR3 length: 15 residues. V shed 3 bases and J shed 7 bases, with 21 bases lying between them. The CDR3 region has the DNA TGCAGTGCTAGGGAGGGCCAGAAGGATGGGCGTGGCTACACCTTC. Translating gives CSAREGQKDGRGYTF.

The chain links TRBV24-1 to TRBJ1-4; D unresolved. Per the germline V gene, CDR1 is KGHDR and CDR2 is SFDVKD. The CDR3 extends over 16 amino acids. Trimming left V 6 bases short and J 3 bases short, with 16 bases between. CDR3 amino acids: CATSISPGSANEKLFF. CDR3 nucleotides: TGTGCCACCAGTATTTCGCCGGGTAGTGCTAATGAAAAACTGTTTTTT.

This clonotype was observed many times. The chain has TRBV12-3 or TRBV12-4 and TRBJ1-3, with a weak D call TRBD1 (6 bases). V gave up 5 bases and J gave up 2 bases, with 10 bases separating them. The CDR3 is made up of 14 amino acids. CDR3 coding DNA: TGTGCCAGCAGTACAGGGATCACTGGAAACACCATATATTTT. Translation gives CASSTGITGNTIYF.

The chain is built from TRBV25-1 and TRBJ2-7, with D possibly being TRBD1 (5 bases). Trimming stripped 0 bases from V and 4 bases from J, with 13 bases between. The germline CDR1 and CDR2 sequences are MGHDK and SYGVNS. This CDR3 spans 15 amino acids. The CDR3 coding sequence is TGTGCCAGCAGTGAATATCGGCAGGGATCTTACGAGCAGTACTTC. Translated: CASSEYRQGSYEQYF.